This T cell receptor (beta chain) was profiled in a study of read filtering for tumor transcriptome and immune sequencing. This clonotype has at least ten counts. The library was built from roughly 400 ng RNA with molecular barcoded adaptors for alpha/delta and beta/gamma chains. One entry per CDR3 protein, called by TCRdb with MiXCR from the reads. The sample has 30,000 to 40,000 distinct CDR3 sequences, roughly 10% seen once; the top ten hold more than 30%. Trimming removed 3 bases at V and 9 bases at J, with 15 bases between. The CDR3 totals 14 residues. CDR1 is MGHDK, CDR2 SYGVNS, per germline. Sequencing was carried out using a population of CD138-negative cells sorted from bone marrow. The chain couples TRBV25-1 to TRBJ2-1; the D gene is possibly TRBD2 (5 bases). The receptor was derived from a donor at least 40 years old with multiple myeloma. CDR3 sequence reads: CASSDANRRGEQFF. CDR3 nucleotides: TGTGCCAGCAGTGACGCCAACCGACGGGGTGAGCAGTTCTTC.